Below, 9 T cell receptor beta chains from the same sample are listed, as sequenced in a study of T-cell reconstitution after alpha-beta-depleted transplantation in children. Unique molecular identifiers were built into the TCRbeta library. From the PCR reads, TCRdb called clonotypes with MiXCR, one entry per CDR3 protein. The sample holds about 500,000 distinct CDR3 sequences, approximately 32% seen once. The sequences come from PBMCs from the stem cell graft donor, collected from the stem cell graft. The receptors originated from a human donor who donated a stem cell graft to a child with aplastic anemia.

The chain is built from TRBV20-1 and TRBJ1-1; no clear D. This CDR3 region has 12 residues. Per the germline V gene, CDR1 is DFQATT and CDR2 is SNEGSKA (reference sequence). Trimming removed 1 base from V and 2 bases from J, with 5 bases in between. CDR3 loop: CSARAPNTEAFF. DNA of the CDR3: TGCAGTGCTAGAGCGCCTAACACTGAAGCTTTCTTT.

This clonotype occurred a few times. The V and J genes are TRBV3-1 and TRBJ2-5; D gene uncertain. This CDR3 has 11 amino acids. Between the trimmed V and J ends, which lost 0 bases and 9 bases, there was a span of 5 bases. Per the germline V gene, CDR1 is LGHDT and CDR2 is YNNKEL (reference sequence). In DNA form, the CDR3 reads TGTGCCAGCAGCCAAGATTTGGCCCAGTACTTC. This gives the protein CASSQDLAQYF.

The chain links TRBV7-2 to TRBJ2-1; 12 nucleotides align to TRBD2. The CDR3 is 15 residues long. The V gene end was trimmed by 3 bases and the J gene end by 6 bases; junction bases not matched to a gene: 3. In germline, CDR1 is SGHTA, CDR2 FQGNSA. CDR3 nucleotides: TGTGCCAGCAGCTTCCCTAGCGGGAGGGCCAATGAGCAGTTCTTC. Translation: CASSFPSGRANEQFF.

The V and J genes are TRBV6-2 or TRBV6-3 and TRBJ1-2; the D gene is possibly TRBD1 (5 bases). Germline V gives CDR1 MNHEY, CDR2 SVGEGT. The CDR3 extends over 21 amino acids. The ends were cut back, 2 bases at V and 3 bases at J, with 31 bases in the middle. This CDR3 is CASSYPPIRTSDEVGDYGYTF. The CDR3 DNA reads TGTGCCAGCAGTTACCCCCCTATACGGACAAGCGATGAGGTCGGGGACTATGGCTACACCTTC.

The chain couples TRBV7-9 to TRBJ2-5, with a possible D match to TRBD2 (6 bases). Germline loops: CDR1 SEHNR, CDR2 FQNEAQ (reference sequence). CDR3 size: 15 residues. The V and J ends lost 1 base and 2 bases respectively, with 11 bases between them. This CDR3 reads CASSLVGLTQETQYF. DNA for the CDR3: TGTGCCAGCAGCTTAGTGGGACTGACACAAGAGACCCAGTACTTC.

This clonotype was counted between two and nine times. DNA of the CDR3: TGTGCCAGCAGCCGCTTGGAGTGGAGACAGCCCCAGCATTTT. Its protein is CASSRLEWRQPQHF. The chain links TRBV12-3 or TRBV12-4 to TRBJ1-5; no clear D gene. The CDR3 consists of 14 residues. The V gene lost 6 bases and the J gene lost 7 bases, with 16 bases spanning the gap.

The chain is built from TRBV29-1 and TRBJ1-5; the D is unclear. Germline CDR1 reads SQVTM; CDR2 reads ANQGSEA. This CDR3 region has 12 residues. V lost 4 bases and J lost 2, with 6 bases in between. CDR3 DNA sequence: TGCAGCGTTGTGGCGGGCAATCAGCCCCAGCATTTT. Its translation: CSVVAGNQPQHF. Filled out from reference TRBV29-1 and TRBJ1-5, the complete variable domain reads SAVISQKPSRDICQRGTSLTIQCQVDSQVTMMFWYRQQPGQSLTLIATANQGSEATYESGFVIDKFPISRPNLTFSTLTVSNMSPEDSSIYLCSVVAGNQPQHFGDGTRLSIL.

Here the CDR3 DNA reads TGTGCCAGCAGTTCCTCCGGGACACAGATGGACATTCAGTACTTC. This translates into CASSSSGTQMDIQYF. V and J are TRBV28 and TRBJ2-4; tentatively, D is TRBD1 (6 bases). CDR3 length equals 15 residues. CDR1 MDHEN and CDR2 SYDVKM come from the germline V gene. V was cut by 4 bases and J by 8 bases, with 18 bases left in between.

This clonotype turned up a few times. The chain carries TRBV10-3 and TRBJ2-1, with 9 bases fitting TRBD2. The CDR3 sequence is 16 residues long. From germline, CDR1 is ENHRY and CDR2 SYGVKD. V dropped 5 bases and J dropped 3; count of bases not matched to a gene: 8. The CDR3 here is CAISRETSGSYNEQFF. The CDR3 DNA follows: TGTGCCATCAGTCGGGAGACTAGCGGAAGCTACAATGAGCAGTTCTTC.